Listed below are T cell receptor beta chains from one sample, sequenced in a study of T-cell reconstitution after alpha-beta-depleted transplantation in children. From the PCR reads, TCRdb called clonotypes with MiXCR, one entry per CDR3 protein. The table records hundreds of thousands of distinct CDR3 sequences, 10% to 15% of them present only once. Specimen: PBMCs, mostly from graft donor cells, collected 360 days after TCRalphabeta/CD19-depleted stem cell transplant. The receptors were sampled from a male patient younger than 18 who had a stem cell transplant for acute myeloid leukemia, so the T cells may come from the graft donor. The CDR3 runs from the conserved cysteine through the conserved F or W. The order of the fields is V gene, clone size, D gene, J gene, CDR3 protein, CDR3 DNA. A D gene is named only where the DNA matches it firmly. Clone size is given for some rows only: seen once, a few or many times, or a class if the clone is expanded.

v_call: TRBV2
clone_size: few
d_call: NA
j_call: TRBJ2-7
cdr3_aa: CANNLLISGDSSYEQYF
cdr3_nt: TGTGCCAACAATCTTCTTATCTCAGGAGACTCCTCCTACGAGCAGTACTTC

v_call: TRBV6-5
clone_size: many
d_call: TRBD2
j_call: TRBJ2-7
cdr3_aa: CASRSSGSGTYEQYF
cdr3_nt: TGTGCCAGCAGATCGAGCGGGAGTGGGACCTACGAGCAGTACTTC

v_call: TRBV9
clone_size: few
d_call: NA
j_call: TRBJ1-2
cdr3_aa: CASSLLGLTPNYGYTF
cdr3_nt: TGTGCCAGCAGCCTATTGGGACTCACTCCTAACTATGGCTACACCTTC

v_call: TRBV5-1
clone_size: NA
d_call: NA
j_call: TRBJ1-3
cdr3_aa: CASSLAIGDSGNTIYF
cdr3_nt: TGCGCCAGCAGCTTGGCCATTGGGGATTCTGGAAACACCATATATTTT

v_call: TRBV4-3
clone_size: NA
d_call: NA
j_call: TRBJ2-7
cdr3_aa: CASSQETGWEQYF
cdr3_nt: TGCGCCAGCAGCCAAGAAACCGGGTGGGAGCAGTACTTC

v_call: TRBV6-5
clone_size: few
d_call: NA
j_call: TRBJ2-1
cdr3_aa: CASSSWQGGDEQFF
cdr3_nt: TGTGCCAGCAGTTCTTGGCAGGGGGGGGATGAGCAGTTCTTC

v_call: TRBV12-3/TRBV12-4
clone_size: few
d_call: TRBD1
j_call: TRBJ1-5
cdr3_aa: CASSPRTGGGDQPQHF
cdr3_nt: TGTGCCAGCAGTCCAAGGACAGGAGGGGGGGATCAGCCCCAGCATTTT

v_call: TRBV18
clone_size: NA
d_call: TRBD1
j_call: TRBJ2-7
cdr3_aa: CASSPMGQGAQGEQYF
cdr3_nt: TGTGCCAGCTCACCAATGGGGCAGGGGGCTCAAGGCGAGCAGTACTTC

v_call: TRBV28
clone_size: NA
d_call: NA
j_call: TRBJ2-7
cdr3_aa: CASSPLFIGSQFSYEQYF
cdr3_nt: TGTGCCAGCAGTCCCCTATTTATCGGGAGCCAATTCTCCTACGAGCAGTACTTC

v_call: TRBV29-1
clone_size: NA
d_call: TRBD2
j_call: TRBJ2-7
cdr3_aa: CSVSGLAYEQYF
cdr3_nt: TGCAGCGTTTCAGGACTAGCGTACGAGCAGTACTTC

v_call: TRBV4-3
clone_size: NA
d_call: NA
j_call: TRBJ2-1
cdr3_aa: CASSQERVPSYNEQFF
cdr3_nt: TGCGCCAGCAGCCAAGAGAGGGTTCCCTCCTACAATGAGCAGTTCTTC

v_call: TRBV29-1
clone_size: many
d_call: TRBD2
j_call: TRBJ2-3
cdr3_aa: CSVEVLAGWADTQYF
cdr3_nt: TGCAGCGTTGAAGTACTAGCGGGTTGGGCAGATACGCAGTATTTT

v_call: TRBV28
clone_size: NA
d_call: TRBD2
j_call: TRBJ2-7
cdr3_aa: CASSGIAGVSAYEQHF
cdr3_nt: TGTGCCAGCAGTGGCATAGCGGGAGTTTCTGCCTACGAGCAGCACTTC

v_call: TRBV7-3
clone_size: few
d_call: TRBD1
j_call: TRBJ2-7
cdr3_aa: CASSLTHRGHEQYF
cdr3_nt: TGTGCCAGCAGCTTAACCCACAGGGGGCACGAGCAGTACTTC

v_call: TRBV4-3
clone_size: NA
d_call: NA
j_call: TRBJ2-1
cdr3_aa: CASSQEVLYNEQFF
cdr3_nt: TGCGCCAGCAGCCAAGAAGTCCTGTACAATGAGCAGTTCTTC

v_call: TRBV20-1
clone_size: NA
d_call: NA
j_call: TRBJ2-1
cdr3_aa: CSASIGEPISYNEQFF
cdr3_nt: TGCAGTGCTAGCATTGGGGAGCCCATCTCCTACAATGAGCAGTTCTTC

v_call: TRBV7-3
clone_size: many
d_call: TRBD2
j_call: TRBJ2-3
cdr3_aa: CASSSSGGRTDTQYF
cdr3_nt: TGTGCCAGCAGTTCTAGCGGGGGACGCACAGATACGCAGTATTTT

v_call: TRBV20-1
clone_size: many
d_call: NA
j_call: TRBJ1-5
cdr3_aa: CSARDRAYSNQPQHF
cdr3_nt: TGCAGTGCTAGAGACAGGGCCTATAGCAATCAGCCCCAGCATTTT

v_call: TRBV19
clone_size: NA
d_call: NA
j_call: TRBJ2-2
cdr3_aa: CASSIRDQGNTGELFF
cdr3_nt: TGTGCCAGTAGTATCAGGGACCAGGGGAACACCGGGGAGCTGTTTTTT

v_call: TRBV7-2
clone_size: few
d_call: NA
j_call: TRBJ1-1
cdr3_aa: CASSQAGRNTEAFF
cdr3_nt: TGTGCCAGCAGCCAAGCGGGGAGGAACACTGAAGCTTTCTTT

v_call: TRBV28
clone_size: few
d_call: TRBD1
j_call: TRBJ2-4
cdr3_aa: CASSLQGGATKNIQYF
cdr3_nt: TGTGCCAGCAGTTTGCAAGGGGGCGCGACCAAAAACATTCAGTACTTC

v_call: TRBV15
clone_size: few
d_call: TRBD1
j_call: TRBJ1-2
cdr3_aa: CATSPRQGGGYTF
cdr3_nt: TGTGCCACCAGCCCGAGACAGGGTGGTGGCTACACCTTC

v_call: TRBV7-2
clone_size: few
d_call: NA
j_call: TRBJ1-4
cdr3_aa: CASSPEGGDEKLFF
cdr3_nt: TGTGCCAGCAGCCCTGAGGGGGGTGATGAAAAACTGTTTTTT

v_call: TRBV28
clone_size: few
d_call: NA
j_call: TRBJ2-7
cdr3_aa: CASSLFLAQYF
cdr3_nt: TGTGCCAGCAGTTTATTTCTAGCTCAGTACTTC